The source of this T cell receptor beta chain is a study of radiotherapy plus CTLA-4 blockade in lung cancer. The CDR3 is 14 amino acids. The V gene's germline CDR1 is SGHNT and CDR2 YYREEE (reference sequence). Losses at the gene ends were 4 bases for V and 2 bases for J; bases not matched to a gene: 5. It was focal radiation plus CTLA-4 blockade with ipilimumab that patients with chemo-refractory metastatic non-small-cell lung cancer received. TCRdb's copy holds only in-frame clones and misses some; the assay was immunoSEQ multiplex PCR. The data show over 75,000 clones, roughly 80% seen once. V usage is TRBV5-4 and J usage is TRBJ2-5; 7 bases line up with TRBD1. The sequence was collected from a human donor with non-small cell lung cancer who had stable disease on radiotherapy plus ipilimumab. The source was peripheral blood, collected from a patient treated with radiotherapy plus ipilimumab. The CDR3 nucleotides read TGTGCCAGCAGCCGTGACAGGGCTCAAGAGACCCAGTACTTC. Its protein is CASSRDRAQETQYF.